This entry features one T cell receptor beta chain sequence. The V and J ends lost 0 bases and 7 bases respectively, with 21 bases between them. In germline, CDR1 is LGHDT, CDR2 YNNKEL (reference sequence). The CDR3 spans 17 residues. The data belong to a study of blood T cell repertoires in COVID-19. On the study more broadly: From the United States, Italy and Spain came samples of acute and convalescent COVID-19.

Using immunoSEQ multiplex PCR, the repertoire was profiled, and TCRdb retains in-frame clones only, with some absent. The sample lists a few hundred thousand clones, about 79% occurring once. Sequenced material: PBMCs or T cells enriched from blood (not recorded which). This receptor was identified in a woman in her thirties or forties with acute COVID-19. V is TRBV3-1 (or the pseudogene TRBV3-2) and J is TRBJ1-2; perhaps TRBD1 as D (6 bases). In DNA form, the CDR3 reads TGTGCCAGCAGCCAAGACCCCGGGACACCTCTAGCTGTTGGCTACACCTTC. Protein product: CASSQDPGTPLAVGYTF.